This TCR beta chain was documented in a study of cytomegalovirus exposure and HLA in healthy donors. Primers included in the PCR were 60 Vbeta and 13 Jbeta primers. Only in-frame clones appear in the TCRdb table, and some are missing; sequencing was by immunoSEQ multiplex PCR. This sample has around 120,000 clones; 75% to 90% occur once, and the top ten carry 3% to 4%. Everyone who donated was a healthy bone marrow donor. This receptor was obtained from a middle-aged woman in good health and CMV-seronegative. Input material: PBMCs.

This chain's CDR3 is CASSAAGGSLSPLHF. In DNA form, the CDR3 reads TGTGCCAGTAGTGCCGCAGGGGGCTCGCTCTCACCCCTCCACTTT. The V and J genes are TRBV19 and TRBJ1-6; 8 bases line up with TRBD1. The CDR3 is 15 residues long. The trim removed 5 bases at V and 10 bases at J, leaving 10 bases unmatched. The V gene's germline CDR1 is LNHDA and CDR2 SQIVND (reference sequence).